The next 14 T cell receptor beta chains were all read from a single sample in a study of shared clonotypes between healthy human individuals. Naivety among CD8 cells was defined by CD45RO negativity and positive CCR7 selection, thereby excluding terminally differentiated effector memory CD45RA+ cells. Here immunoSEQ multiplex PCR was the method, and the copy in TCRdb shows in-frame clones only, minus some. The table includes roughly 1,800,000 clones, 85% to 95% detected once. The sequencing sample was made of naive CD8+ T cells sorted from blood. These receptors all stem from a man aged 18 to 35 in good health.

This chain uses TRBV19 with TRBJ1-1, with D possibly being TRBD1 (6 bases). Germline-derived CDR1 and CDR2 are LNHDA and SQIVND (reference sequence). The germline V and J ends were trimmed by 5 bases and 3 bases, with 13 bases remaining between them. CDR3 length: 14 residues. The CDR3 bases are TGTGCCAGTAGTTACGGGGGCTGGGACACTGAAGCTTTCTTT. Protein sequence: CASSYGGWDTEAFF.

Points on this clone: This CDR3 is also generated by other DNA sequences in the sample. The V call is TRBV6-1, the J call TRBJ2-7, with D perhaps matching TRBD1 (6 bases). Per the germline V gene, CDR1 is MNHNS and CDR2 is SASEGT. The CDR3 loop spans 14 amino acids. V dropped 3 bases and J dropped 4 bases, with 13 bases sitting between them. The CDR3 region is CASSDTGLSYEQYF. The CDR3 nucleotides read TGTGCCAGCAGTGATACAGGGCTTTCGTACGAGCAGTACTTC.

The gene calls are TRBV30 and TRBJ2-1; TRBD2 agrees at 7 bases. This CDR3 has 13 amino acids. V was pared by 3 bases and J by 8 bases, with 7 bases of the junction left unmatched. Germline-derived CDR1 and CDR2 are GTSNPN and SVGIG (reference sequence). The CDR3 loop is CAWRARLADEQFF. CDR3 DNA: TGTGCCTGGAGAGCCAGACTAGCCGATGAGCAGTTCTTC.

CDR3 residues: CAWSVLAAGTDTQYF. As DNA, the CDR3 is TGTGCCTGGAGTGTACTGGCAGCAGGGACAGATACGCAGTATTTT. The gene calls are TRBV30 and TRBJ2-3, with D maybe TRBD1 (5 bases). Trimming pared 0 bases from V and 3 bases from J, leaving 13 bases between. CDR3 length equals 15 residues. CDR1 and CDR2 from the germline V gene are GTSNPN and SVGIG (reference sequence).

This chain connects TRBV30 to TRBJ1-2, with 9 bases fitting TRBD1. Germline trimming cut 6 bases from V and 3 bases from J; bases unmatched to any gene: 5. Per germline, CDR1 GTSNPN and CDR2 SVGIG (reference sequence). CDR3 length: 13 residues. Here the CDR3 reads CACPTGGDYGYTF. The CDR3 bases are TGTGCCTGCCCAACAGGGGGCGACTATGGCTACACCTTC.

The chain couples TRBV27 to TRBJ2-5; 7 bases agree with TRBD2. The CDR3 is made up of 14 amino acids. CDR1 and CDR2 from the germline V gene are MNHEY and SMNVEV (reference sequence). With 6 bases clipped from V and 7 bases from J, the junction kept 11 bases outside the gene matches. The CDR3 DNA sequence: TGTGCCAGCAGGGGCGGGGGAGAAGCGAGGACCCAGTACTTC. Translating gives CASRGGGEARTQYF.

V gene TRBV5-1 combines with J gene TRBJ2-7; D may be TRBD2 (5 bases). The ends were cut back, 4 bases at V and 4 bases at J, with 18 bases in the middle. The CDR3 extends over 15 amino acids. Germline CDR1 reads SGHRS; CDR2 reads YFSETQ. CDR3 coding DNA: TGCGCCAGCAGCCCCGGCGGGCAGCCGTATTACGAGCAGTACTTC. It translates to CASSPGGQPYYEQYF.

The chain couples TRBV7-8 to TRBJ2-3; D remains ambiguous. V lost 2 bases, J lost 6 bases, and 15 bases lay in between. This CDR3 spans 15 amino acids. The germline CDR1 and CDR2 sequences are SGHVS and FQNEAQ. CDR3 coding DNA: TGTGCCAGCAGCTTAAGAATGGCCGGCGGCGATACGCAGTATTTT. Translating gives CASSLRMAGGDTQYF. Complete variable domain (other parts from reference TRBV7-8 and TRBJ2-3): GAGVSQSPRYKVAKRGQDVALRCDPISGHVSLFWYQQALGQGPEFLTYFQNEAQLDKSGLPSDRFFAERPEGSVSTLKIQRTQQEDSAVYLCASSLRMAGGDTQYFGPGTRLTVL.

This clone is a singleton in its sample. The chain combines TRBV27 with TRBJ2-4; 7 bases fit TRBD1. V dropped 1 base and J dropped 0; count of bases not matched to a gene: 3. Germline loops: CDR1 MNHEY, CDR2 SMNVEV (reference sequence). The CDR3 runs 16 residues. As DNA, the CDR3 is TGTGCCAGCAGTTTATGGGCAGGGGGAGCCAAAAACATTCAGTACTTC. It encodes CASSLWAGGAKNIQYF.

This clone turned up a few times. The chain couples TRBV6-5 to TRBJ2-1; perhaps TRBD2 as D (5 bases). CDR3 length equals 14 residues. V gave up 5 bases and J gave up 7 bases, with 15 bases separating them. The germline gives CDR1 MNHEY, CDR2 SVGAGI. The CDR3 here is CASSRTSGLNEQFF. For the CDR3, the DNA is TGTGCCAGCAGTCGAACTAGTGGGTTGAATGAGCAGTTCTTC.

Points on this clone: The sample holds other DNA sequences that translate to the same CDR3. The chain employs TRBV28 and TRBJ2-7; 11 nucleotides agree with TRBD1. The CDR3 runs 14 residues. Trimming cost V 3 bases and J 3 bases; bases outside gene matches: 1. The germline V gene has CDR1 MDHEN and CDR2 SYDVKM. The CDR3 region is CASSFGTGGYEQYF. The CDR3 DNA is TGTGCCAGCAGTTTCGGGACAGGGGGCTACGAGCAGTACTTC.

The chain carries TRBV11-2 and TRBJ2-1; D could derive from TRBD1 or TRBD2 (5 bases each). The ends were cut back, 5 bases at V and 9 bases at J, with 20 bases in the middle. The germline CDR1 and CDR2 sequences are SGHAT and FQNNGV. This CDR3 is 15 amino acids long. The CDR3: CASSIPSGHAGEQFF. CDR3 sequence (DNA): TGTGCCAGCAGCATCCCATCCGGACATGCGGGTGAGCAGTTCTTC.

Notes on this clone: The sample carries other DNA sequences with the same CDR3. V usage is TRBV13 and J usage is TRBJ2-1, with D possibly being TRBD2 (5 bases). The CDR3 sequence is 13 residues long. The V end was cut by 0 bases, the J end by 5 bases, with 5 bases between. Germline V gene data show CDR1 as PRHDT and CDR2 as FYEKMQ (reference sequence). Written as DNA, the CDR3 is TGTGCCAGCAGCTTAGGAGCGGACAATGAGCAGTTCTTC. It codes for CASSLGADNEQFF.

The genes are TRBV7-8 and TRBJ2-3, with D tentatively TRBD1 or TRBD2 (7 bases each). This CDR3 contains 15 residues. Trimming pared 5 bases from V and 2 bases from J, leaving 14 bases between. Germline V gene lookup returns CDR1 SGHVS and CDR2 FQNEAQ. CDR3 sequence: CASSPGGGLTDTQYF. CDR3 in DNA: TGTGCCAGCAGCCCAGGGGGGGGTCTCACAGATACGCAGTATTTT.